The TCR beta chain under discussion was sequenced for a study of cytomegalovirus exposure and HLA in healthy donors. TCRdb's table, derived via immunoSEQ multiplex PCR, lists solely in-frame clones and lacks some. The sample consists of around 240,000 clones, 85% to 90% of them appearing once. Per germline, CDR1 SNHLY and CDR2 FYNNEI. Trimming cost V 3 bases and J 4 bases; bases outside gene matches: 11. The CDR3 covers 16 residues. The sequencing input was PBMCs. The rearrangement links TRBV2 to TRBJ2-7; 8 positions agree with TRBD1. This sequence was found in a woman aged 18-30 years in good health and CMV-seronegative. The DNA for the CDR3 is TGTGCCAGCAGTGATGATCGGGCAGGGGGCGGGTACGAGCAGTACTTC. Its translation: CASSDDRAGGGYEQYF.